Listed below are T cell receptor beta chains from one sample, sequenced in a study of shared clonotypes between healthy human individuals. TCRdb's copy holds only in-frame clones and misses some; the assay was immunoSEQ multiplex PCR. The sample lists about 1.1 million clones; 75% to 80% were seen once. Sample: memory CD4+ T cells from PBMCs. The origin of the receptors is a man younger than 35 in good health. Some clones in this sample may be carry-over from other donors' samples. Each CDR3 is given with its conserved first and last residue. A D gene is named only where the DNA matches it firmly.

length,D,J,V,CDR3
14,TRBD2,TRBJ2-5,TRBV6-1,CASKMAGGQETQYF
15,-,TRBJ2-3,TRBV13,CASSHETSRTDTQYF
15,-,TRBJ2-7,TRBV7-9,CASSLVMGGGYEQYF
13,TRBD1,TRBJ2-3,TRBV7-9,CASSWNRDSLAYF
13,TRBD2,TRBJ2-1,TRBV7-3,CASSLRGDNEQFF
13,-,TRBJ1-4,TRBV7-9,CASSLGVGEKLFF
15,TRBD2,TRBJ2-5,TRBV19,CASTRSGRAGETQYF
14,-,TRBJ2-2,TRBV2,CASLRDTNTGELFF
14,-,TRBJ2-1,TRBV5-5,CASSRAGSNNEQFF
13,-,TRBJ1-2,TRBV9,CASSVDEVYGYTF
11,-,TRBJ2-5,TRBV7-2,CASRGQETQYF
13,-,TRBJ2-1,TRBV5-6,CASSLGRAGEQFF
15,-,TRBJ1-2,TRBV18,CASSPTPAPYYGYTF
15,-,TRBJ2-7,TRBV5-6,CASSFGRGGLNEQYF
17,TRBD2,TRBJ2-6,TRBV2,CASSWGLAGAGANVLTF
17,TRBD1,TRBJ2-6,TRBV2,CASSEETGGAGANVLTF
17,TRBD2,TRBJ2-3,TRBV7-8,CASSPLSLAGGADTQYF
16,-,TRBJ1-5,TRBV5-1,CASSSGEWQRNQPQHF
15,TRBD1,TRBJ2-3,TRBV28,CASSFWTGGTDTQYF
14,TRBD1,TRBJ2-3,TRBV9,CASSGTGRTDTQYF
13,-,TRBJ1-6,TRBV30,CAWSVQENSPLHF
18,TRBD2,TRBJ2-7,TRBV6-9,CANSRTLRAGGPRFQQYF
16,TRBD2,TRBJ2-2,TRBV7-2,CASSIRTSGNTGELFF
17,-,TRBJ2-4,TRBV2,CASRIELQNLAKNIQYF
13,-,TRBJ1-4,TRBV11-2,CASSRDGNEKLFF
16,TRBD2,TRBJ2-3,TRBV5-1,CASSLEAGGLTDTQYF
16,TRBD2,TRBJ2-3,TRBV30,CAWSPPAREGGDTQYF
15,-,TRBJ1-4,TRBV28,CASSQNSATNEKLFF
15,-,TRBJ1-3,TRBV7-9,CASSPTGLFGNTIYF
15,-,TRBJ1-3,TRBV5-6,CASSLRRSSGNTIYF
12,-,TRBJ2-3,TRBV9,CASSVIYDTQYF
15,TRBD1,TRBJ2-2,TRBV7-7,CASSLGQGETGELFF
10,-,TRBJ2-1,TRBV20-1,CSAGRTEQFF
14,TRBD1,TRBJ1-6,TRBV5-6,CASSWDRGNSPLHF
14,-,TRBJ2-7,TRBV29-1,CSVAGGGLGYEQYF
13,-,TRBJ2-4,TRBV27,CASSFNARNIQYF
15,-,TRBJ2-3,TRBV6-1,CASSEGGVGADTQYF
15,TRBD2,TRBJ2-7,TRBV18,CASSPSQRGIYEQYF
14,TRBD1,TRBJ1-3,TRBV28,CASSPRTGEYTIYF
14,-,TRBJ2-3,TRBV11-2,CASSSRNGPDTQYF
14,TRBD1,TRBJ2-5,TRBV7-8,CASSQGTAQETQYF